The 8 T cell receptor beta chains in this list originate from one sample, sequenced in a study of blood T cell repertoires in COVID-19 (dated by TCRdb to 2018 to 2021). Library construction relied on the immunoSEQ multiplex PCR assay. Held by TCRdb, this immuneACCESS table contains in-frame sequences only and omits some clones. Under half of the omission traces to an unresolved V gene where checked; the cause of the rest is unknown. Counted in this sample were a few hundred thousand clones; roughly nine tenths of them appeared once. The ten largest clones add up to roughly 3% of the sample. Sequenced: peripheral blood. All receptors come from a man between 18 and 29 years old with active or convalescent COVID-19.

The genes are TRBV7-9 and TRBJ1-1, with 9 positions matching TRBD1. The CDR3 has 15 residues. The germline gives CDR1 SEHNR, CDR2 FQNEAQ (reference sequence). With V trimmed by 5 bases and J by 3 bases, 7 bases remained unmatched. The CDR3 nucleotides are TGTGCCAGCAGCAGCCGGACAGGGGAATACACTGAAGCTTTCTTT. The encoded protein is CASSSRTGEYTEAFF.

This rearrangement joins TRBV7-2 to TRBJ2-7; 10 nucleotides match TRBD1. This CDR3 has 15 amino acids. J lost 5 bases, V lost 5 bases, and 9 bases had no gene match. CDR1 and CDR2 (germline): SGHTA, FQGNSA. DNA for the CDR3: TGTGCCAGCAGCCGCCGGACAGGGGGAGTCCACGAGCAGTACTTC. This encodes CASSRRTGGVHEQYF.

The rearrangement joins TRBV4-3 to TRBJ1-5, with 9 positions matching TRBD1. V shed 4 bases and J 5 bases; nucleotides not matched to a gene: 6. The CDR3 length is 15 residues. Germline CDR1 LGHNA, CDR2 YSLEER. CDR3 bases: TGCGCCAGCAGCCCCCAGGACAGGGGTGATCAGCCCCAGCATTTT. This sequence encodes CASSPQDRGDQPQHF.

In DNA, the CDR3 is TGTGCCAGCAGTTCCGCAGGGGTAAACTATGGCTACACCTTC. Amino acids: CASSSAGVNYGYTF. V usage is TRBV6-5 and J usage is TRBJ1-2; maybe TRBD1 (6 bases). The CDR3 covers 14 residues. V lost 4 bases and J lost 2, with 11 bases in between. Looked up from germline, CDR1 is MNHEY and CDR2 is SVGAGI.

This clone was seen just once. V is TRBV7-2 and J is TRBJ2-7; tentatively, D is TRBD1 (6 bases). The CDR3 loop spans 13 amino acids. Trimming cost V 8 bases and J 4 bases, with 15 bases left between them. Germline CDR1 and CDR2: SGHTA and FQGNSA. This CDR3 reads CASSYARGYEQYF. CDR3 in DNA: TGTGCCAGCTCTTATGCTAGGGGGTACGAGCAGTACTTC. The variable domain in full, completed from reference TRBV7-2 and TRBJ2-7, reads GAGVSQSPSNKVTEKGKDVELRCDPISGHTALYWYRQSLGQGLEFLIYFQGNSAPDKSGLPSDRFSAERTGGSVSTLTIQRTQQEDSAVYLCASSYARGYEQYFGPGTRLTVT.

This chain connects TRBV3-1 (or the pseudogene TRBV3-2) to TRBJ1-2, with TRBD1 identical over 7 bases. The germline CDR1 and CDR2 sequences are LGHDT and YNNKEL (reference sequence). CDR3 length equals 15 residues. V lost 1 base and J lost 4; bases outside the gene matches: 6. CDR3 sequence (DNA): TGTGCCAGCAGCCAAGGACAGGGATTCGGCTATGGCTACACCTTC. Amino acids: CASSQGQGFGYGYTF.

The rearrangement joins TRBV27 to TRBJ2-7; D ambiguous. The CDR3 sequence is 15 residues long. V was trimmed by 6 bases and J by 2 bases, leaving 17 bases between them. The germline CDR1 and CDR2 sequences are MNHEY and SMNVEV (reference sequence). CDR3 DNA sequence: TGTGCCAGCAGCCCAAGCGTAGTTCACCCCTACGAGCAGTACTTC. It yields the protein CASSPSVVHPYEQYF.

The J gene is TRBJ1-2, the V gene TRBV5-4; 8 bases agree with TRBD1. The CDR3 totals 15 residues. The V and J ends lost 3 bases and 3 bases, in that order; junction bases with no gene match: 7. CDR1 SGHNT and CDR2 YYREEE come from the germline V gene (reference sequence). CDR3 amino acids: CASSWGTGRDYGYTF. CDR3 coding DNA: TGTGCCAGCAGCTGGGGGACAGGCAGAGACTATGGCTACACCTTC.